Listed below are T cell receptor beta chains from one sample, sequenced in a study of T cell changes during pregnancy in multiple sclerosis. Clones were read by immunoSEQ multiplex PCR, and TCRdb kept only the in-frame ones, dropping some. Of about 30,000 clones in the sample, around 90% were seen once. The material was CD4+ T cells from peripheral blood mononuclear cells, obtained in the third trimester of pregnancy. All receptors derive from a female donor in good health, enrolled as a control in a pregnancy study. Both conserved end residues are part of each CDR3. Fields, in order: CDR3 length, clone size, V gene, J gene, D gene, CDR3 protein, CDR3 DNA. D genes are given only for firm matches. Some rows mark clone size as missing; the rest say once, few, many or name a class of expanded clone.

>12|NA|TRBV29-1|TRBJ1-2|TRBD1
CSVGTGGRGYTF
TGCAGCGTTGGGACAGGGGGCCGCGGCTACACCTTC
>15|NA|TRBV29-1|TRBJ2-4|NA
CSVLGAELAKNIQYF
TGCAGCGTTTTGGGGGCCGAACTAGCCAAAAACATTCAGTACTTC
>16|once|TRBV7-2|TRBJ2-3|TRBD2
CASNPSYSGRTDTQYF
TGTGCCAGCAACCCGTCCTATAGCGGGAGAACAGATACGCAGTATTTT
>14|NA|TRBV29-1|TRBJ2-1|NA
CSVVESGAYNEQFF
TGCAGCGTTGTAGAATCAGGGGCATACAATGAGCAGTTCTTC
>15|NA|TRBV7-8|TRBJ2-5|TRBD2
CASSTSGTGGETQYF
TGTGCCAGCAGCACCTCCGGGACGGGGGGGGAGACCCAGTACTTC
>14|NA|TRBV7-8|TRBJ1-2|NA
CASSLGRSNYGYTF
TGTGCCAGCAGCTTAGGGCGGAGTAACTATGGCTACACCTTC
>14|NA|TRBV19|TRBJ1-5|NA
CASRVGVGYQPQHF
TGTGCCAGTAGAGTCGGGGTTGGTTATCAGCCCCAGCATTTT
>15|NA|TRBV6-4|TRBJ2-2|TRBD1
CASRTQGAPAGELFF
TGTGCCAGCAGGACACAGGGGGCGCCAGCCGGGGAGCTGTTTTTT
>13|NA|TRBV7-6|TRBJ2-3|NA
CASSLGLTDTQYF
TGTGCCAGCAGCTTGGGCCTCACAGATACGCAGTATTTT
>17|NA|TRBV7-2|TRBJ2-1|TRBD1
CASSLGNRGRLYNEQFF
TGTGCCAGCAGCCTCGGGAACAGGGGGCGCTTATACAATGAGCAGTTCTTC
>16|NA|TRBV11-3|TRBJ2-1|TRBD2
CASSLGLAGDRNEQFF
TGTGCCAGCAGCTTAGGACTAGCGGGGGACCGAAATGAGCAGTTCTTC
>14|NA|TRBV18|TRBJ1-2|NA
CASSPGTELYGYTF
TGTGCCAGCTCACCAGGAACAGAGCTCTATGGCTACACCTTC
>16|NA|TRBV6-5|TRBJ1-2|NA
CASSSLAGVPNYGYTF
TGTGCCAGCAGTTCGCTGGCCGGAGTGCCTAACTATGGCTACACCTTC
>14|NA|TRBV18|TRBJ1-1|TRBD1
CASSPGTGSTEAFF
TGTGCCAGCTCACCGGGGACAGGGAGCACTGAAGCTTTCTTT
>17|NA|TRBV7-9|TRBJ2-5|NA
CASSEPQAVALQETQYF
TGTGCCAGCAGCGAACCTCAGGCCGTGGCCCTCCAAGAGACCCAGTACTTC
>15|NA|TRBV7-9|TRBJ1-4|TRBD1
CASSYSRGTRGKLFF
TGTGCCAGCAGCTACAGCAGGGGGACCCGCGGGAAACTGTTTTTT
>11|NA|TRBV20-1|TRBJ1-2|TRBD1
CSSDRESGYTF
TGCAGCTCCGACAGGGAATCTGGCTACACCTTC
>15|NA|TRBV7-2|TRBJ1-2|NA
CASSSQGGGDYGYTF
TGTGCCAGCAGCTCCCAAGGAGGAGGGGACTATGGCTACACCTTC
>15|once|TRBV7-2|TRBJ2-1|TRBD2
CASSPSGGYYNEQFF
TGTGCCAGCAGCCCTAGCGGGGGGTACTACAATGAGCAGTTCTTC
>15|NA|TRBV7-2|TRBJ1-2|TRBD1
CASSPRTGEGYGYTF
TGTGCCAGCAGCCCACGGACAGGGGAAGGCTATGGCTACACCTTC
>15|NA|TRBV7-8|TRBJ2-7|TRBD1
CASSWDRALTYEQYF
TGTGCCAGCAGCTGGGACAGGGCTCTAACCTACGAGCAGTACTTC
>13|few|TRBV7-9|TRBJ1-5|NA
CASSPDGLRPQHF
TGTGCCAGCAGTCCGGACGGACTCAGGCCCCAGCATTTT
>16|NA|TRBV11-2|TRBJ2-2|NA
CASSLGGLAVTGELFF
TGTGCCAGCAGCTTAGGGGGGCTAGCGGTTACCGGGGAGCTGTTTTTT
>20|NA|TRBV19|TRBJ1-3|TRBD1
CASSGRTGPVSYISGNTIYF
TGTGCCAGTAGTGGCCGGACAGGGCCCGTTAGCTATATCTCTGGAAACACCATATATTTT
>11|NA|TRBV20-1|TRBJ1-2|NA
CSARGSTRYTF
TGCAGTGCTAGAGGGAGTACTCGCTACACCTTC
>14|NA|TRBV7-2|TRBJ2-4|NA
CASSYSLAKNIQYF
TGTGCCAGCAGCTACAGCCTAGCCAAAAACATTCAGTACTTC
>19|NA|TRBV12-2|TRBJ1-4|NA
CASRLVGLRPGTGLGKLFF
TGTGCAAGTCGCTTAGTCGGCTTGAGACCCGGGACAGGGTTAGGAAAACTGTTTTTT
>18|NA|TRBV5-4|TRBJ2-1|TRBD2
CASSATSGPARSYNEQFF
TGTGCCAGCAGCGCCACTAGCGGGCCGGCCCGCTCCTACAATGAGCAGTTCTTC
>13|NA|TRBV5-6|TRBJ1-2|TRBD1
CASSPRDSYGYTF
TGTGCCAGCAGCCCCCGGGACAGTTATGGCTACACCTTC
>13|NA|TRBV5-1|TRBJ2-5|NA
CASRDGGRETQYF
TGCGCCAGCAGGGACGGAGGTCGGGAGACCCAGTACTTC
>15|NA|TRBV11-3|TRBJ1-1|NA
CASSLDSGVLGLAFF
TGTGCCAGCAGCTTAGATTCGGGGGTTCTTGGATTGGCTTTCTTT
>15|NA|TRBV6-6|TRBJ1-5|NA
CASSLPGAGNQPQHF
TGTGCCAGCAGCCTACCCGGCGCGGGCAATCAGCCCCAGCATTTT
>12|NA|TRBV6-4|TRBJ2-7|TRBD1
CASRGQTYEQYF
TGTGCCAGCAGGGGACAGACCTACGAGCAGTACTTC
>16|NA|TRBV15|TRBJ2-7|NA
CATSPKQGRSTYEQYF
TGTGCCACCAGCCCTAAACAGGGAAGGTCGACCTACGAGCAGTACTTC
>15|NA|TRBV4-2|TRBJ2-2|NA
CASSQGLGGDRELFF
TGTGCCAGCAGCCAAGGGTTAGGGGGGGACCGGGAGCTGTTTTTT
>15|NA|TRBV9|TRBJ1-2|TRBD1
CASSTRDRGIYGYTF
TGTGCCAGCAGCACCAGGGACAGGGGAATCTATGGCTACACCTTC
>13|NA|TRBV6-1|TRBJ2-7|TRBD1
CASRQGPYYEQYF
TGTGCCAGCCGACAGGGGCCGTACTACGAGCAGTACTTC
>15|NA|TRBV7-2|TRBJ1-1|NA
CASSQGRDRNTEAFF
TGTGCCAGCAGTCAGGGTAGAGACAGGAACACTGAAGCTTTCTTT
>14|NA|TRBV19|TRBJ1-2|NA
CASSIDPRLEGYTF
TGTGCCAGTAGTATAGATCCACGTCTTGAGGGCTACACCTTC
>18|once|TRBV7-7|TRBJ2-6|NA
CASSILGVPQSRANVLTF
TGTGCCAGCAGCATTTTGGGAGTGCCACAAAGTCGGGCCAACGTCCTGACTTTC
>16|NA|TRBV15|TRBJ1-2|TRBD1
CATSSSGGLVNYGYTF
TGTGCCACCAGCAGTTCAGGGGGCTTAGTAAACTATGGCTACACCTTC
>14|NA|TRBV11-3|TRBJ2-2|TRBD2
CASSLTSGTGELFF
TGTGCCAGCAGCTTGACTAGCGGGACCGGGGAGCTGTTTTTT
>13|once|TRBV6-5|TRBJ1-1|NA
CASWGLPNTEAFF
TGTGCCAGCTGGGGACTTCCGAACACTGAAGCTTTCTTT
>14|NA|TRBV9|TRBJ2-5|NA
CASSVRGGRETQYF
TGTGCCAGCAGCGTAAGGGGGGGTAGGGAGACCCAGTACTTC
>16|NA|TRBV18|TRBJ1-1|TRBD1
CASSPLTGVGNTEAFF
TGTGCCAGCTCACCACTCACAGGGGTCGGGAACACTGAAGCTTTCTTT
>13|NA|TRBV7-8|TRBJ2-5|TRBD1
CASSPGQAETQYF
TGTGCCAGCAGCCCGGGACAGGCGGAGACCCAGTACTTC
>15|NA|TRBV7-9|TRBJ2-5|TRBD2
CASSLSASGQETQYF
TGTGCCAGCAGCTTATCGGCTAGCGGTCAAGAGACCCAGTACTTC
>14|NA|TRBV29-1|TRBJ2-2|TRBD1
CSDRQGGGTGELFF
TGCAGCGATAGACAGGGGGGAGGAACCGGGGAGCTGTTTTTT
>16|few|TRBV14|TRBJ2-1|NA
CASSLYVGVAYNEQFF
TGTGCCAGCAGCCTCTATGTGGGAGTGGCCTACAATGAGCAGTTCTTC
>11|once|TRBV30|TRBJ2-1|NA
CAASRGREQFF
TGTGCCGCGTCTAGGGGTAGAGAGCAGTTCTTC
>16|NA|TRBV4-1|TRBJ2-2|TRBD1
CASSSRTGGAAGELFF
TGCGCCAGCAGCTCCCGGACAGGGGGCGCGGCCGGGGAGCTGTTTTTT
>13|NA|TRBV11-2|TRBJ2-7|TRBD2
CASRLAGGHEQYF
TGTGCCAGCAGGTTAGCGGGAGGGCACGAGCAGTACTTC
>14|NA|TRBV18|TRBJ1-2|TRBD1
CASSHSGTGDGYTF
TGTGCCAGCTCACACTCCGGGACAGGGGACGGCTACACCTTC
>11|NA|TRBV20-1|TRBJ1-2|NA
CSPRGSYGYTF
TGCAGCCCGAGGGGGTCCTATGGCTACACCTTC
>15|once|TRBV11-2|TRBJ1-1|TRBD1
CASSPRQGWYTEAFF
TGTGCCAGCAGCCCCCGACAGGGTTGGTACACTGAAGCTTTCTTT
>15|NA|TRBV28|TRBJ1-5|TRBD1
CASSLGQGGNQPQHF
TGTGCCAGCAGTTTAGGACAGGGGGGCAATCAGCCCCAGCATTTT
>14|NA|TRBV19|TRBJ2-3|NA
CASSSGVPTDTQYF
TGTGCCAGTAGTTCCGGGGTGCCCACAGATACGCAGTATTTT
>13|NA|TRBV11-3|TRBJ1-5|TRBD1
CASSPGGGQPQHF
TGTGCCAGCAGCCCAGGGGGCGGTCAGCCCCAGCATTTT
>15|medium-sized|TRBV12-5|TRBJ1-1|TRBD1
CASGLETGGHTEAFF
TGTGCTAGTGGTTTGGAAACAGGGGGCCACACTGAAGCTTTCTTT